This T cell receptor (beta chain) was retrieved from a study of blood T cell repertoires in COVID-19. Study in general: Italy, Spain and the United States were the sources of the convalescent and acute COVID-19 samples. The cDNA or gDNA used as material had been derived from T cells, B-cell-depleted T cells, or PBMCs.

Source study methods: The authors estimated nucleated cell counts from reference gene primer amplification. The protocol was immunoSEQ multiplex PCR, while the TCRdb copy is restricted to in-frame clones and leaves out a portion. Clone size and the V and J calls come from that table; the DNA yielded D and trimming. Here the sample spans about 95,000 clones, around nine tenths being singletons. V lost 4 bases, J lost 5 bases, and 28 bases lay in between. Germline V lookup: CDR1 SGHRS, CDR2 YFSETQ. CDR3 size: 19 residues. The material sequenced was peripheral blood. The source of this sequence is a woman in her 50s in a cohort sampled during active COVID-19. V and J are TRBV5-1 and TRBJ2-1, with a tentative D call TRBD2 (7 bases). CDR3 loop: CASSLRGGITETGHNEQFF. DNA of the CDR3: TGCGCCAGCAGCCTAAGGGGGGGAATAACCGAGACAGGCCACAATGAGCAGTTCTTC.